A selection of T cell receptor beta chains follows, all from one sample in a study of CD8+ T cells in alopecia areata. TCRdb's table, derived via immunoSEQ multiplex PCR, lists solely in-frame clones and lacks some. The sample lists some 95,000 clones; roughly 42% were seen once. The specimen was CD4+ T cells sorted from blood. The receptors derive from a human donor with alopecia areata. Each CDR3 is given with its conserved first and last residue. A D gene is named only where the DNA matches it firmly. Only some rows state a clone size, as once, few, many or a class for expanded clones.

>TRBV4-3|.|.|TRBJ2-1
CASSLRGGEQFF
TGCGCCAGCAGCCTAAGAGGAGGTGAGCAGTTCTTC
>TRBV29-1|.|.|TRBJ2-5
CSVEATTRHQETQYF
TGCAGCGTTGAAGCCACGACGAGGCATCAAGAGACCCAGTACTTC
>TRBV29-1|.|.|TRBJ2-7
CSVGTRQGMSEQYF
TGCAGCGTTGGAACTCGCCAGGGGATGAGCGAGCAGTACTTC
>TRBV5-1|TRBD1|few|TRBJ2-5
CASSLRGTGGPETQYF
TGCGCCAGCAGCTTGCGTGGGACAGGGGGCCCGGAGACCCAGTACTTC
>TRBV14|.|few|TRBJ2-3
CASSQDAAGPYTDTQYF
TGTGCCAGCAGCCAAGATGCCGCGGGACCCTACACAGATACGCAGTATTTT
>TRBV29-1|TRBD1|few|TRBJ1-2
CSVDITGGAVGYTF
TGCAGCGTGGATATAACAGGGGGCGCCGTTGGCTACACCTTC
>TRBV30|TRBD2|.|TRBJ2-3
CAWITSGRTDTQYF
TGTGCCTGGATTACTAGCGGACGCACAGATACGCAGTATTTT
>TRBV6-5|TRBD1|once|TRBJ2-1
CASRGQGGNVEQFF
TGTGCCAGCAGGGGACAGGGGGGGAACGTGGAGCAGTTCTTC
>TRBV5-6|TRBD1|.|TRBJ2-2
CASSWDRVTGELFF
TGTGCCAGCAGCTGGGACAGGGTCACCGGGGAGCTGTTTTTT
>TRBV11-2|TRBD2|.|TRBJ2-1
CASSSLSGEKDNEQFF
TGTGCCAGCAGCTCCCTTAGCGGGGAAAAAGACAATGAGCAGTTCTTC
>TRBV29-1|.|.|TRBJ1-2
CSVEDAGSPYGYTF
TGCAGCGTTGAAGATGCGGGCAGCCCCTATGGCTACACCTTC
>TRBV28|.|few|TRBJ2-3
CASSRSPPDTQYF
TGTGCCAGCAGTCGGTCTCCCCCAGATACGCAGTATTTT
>TRBV19|.|.|TRBJ2-2
CASSFASGELFF
TGTGCCAGTAGTTTTGCTTCCGGGGAGCTGTTTTTT